This T cell receptor (beta chain) was identified in a study of graft-versus-host responses after intestinal transplantation. For the study at large: Anti-thymocyte globulin induction preceded 2 to 4 years of tacrolimus and steroid maintenance in all recipients.

The assay was immunoSEQ multiplex PCR, and TCRdb's table has in-frame clones only and misses some. The sample yields approximately 54,000 clones, about 90% seen once. The CDR3 covers 16 residues. V was trimmed by 0 bases and J by 6 bases, leaving 15 bases between them. This clone was recorded once. The receptor comes from a human patient who received an intestinal transplant, so some T cells may come from the graft donor. This specimen consisted of PBMCs, obtained nearly 670 days after intestinal transplant. This rearrangement joins TRBV23-1 to TRBJ2-1, with D perhaps being TRBD1 or TRBD2 (5 bases each). TRBV23-1 is marked as an open reading frame, function uncertain. CDR3 in amino acids: CASSQSCRGLRNEQFF. The CDR3 DNA sequence: TGCGCCAGCAGTCAATCGTGCCGGGGCTTGCGCAATGAGCAGTTCTTC.